The 20 T cell receptor beta chains presented below share a single source sample, sequenced in a study of blood T cells in healthy people across ages. Using a J-beta primer mix together with a sample-barcoded 5' primer, a second PCR was run for roughly 7 to 11 cycles. TCRdb redid the calling of the 5' RACE reads with MiXCR, one entry per CDR3 protein. This sample has more than 800,000 distinct CDR3 sequences, with 29% found just once. Sequences were obtained from blood. These receptors came from a woman older than 75 in good health.

Many counts were recorded for this clonotype. The chain employs TRBV5-4 and TRBJ1-1, with D perhaps TRBD1 (6 bases). Deletions cut 3 bases from V and 2 bases from J, with 11 bases between. The CDR3 has 14 residues. The germline gives CDR1 SGHNT, CDR2 YYREEE (reference sequence). As DNA, the CDR3 is TGTGCCAGCAGCTCCGGACAGATCAACACTGAAGCTTTCTTT. This gives the protein CASSSGQINTEAFF. The entire variable domain, with the rest obtained from reference TRBV5-4 and TRBJ1-1, is as follows: ETGVTQSPTHLIKTRGQQVTLRCSSQSGHNTVSWYQQALGQGPQFIFQYYREEENGRGNFPPRFSGLQFPNYSSELNVNALELDDSALYLCASSSGQINTEAFFGQGTRLTVV.

The chain couples TRBV30 to TRBJ1-1, with D possibly being TRBD1 (6 bases). This CDR3 contains 18 residues. V gave up 0 bases and J gave up 0 bases, with 20 bases separating them. The germline V gene encodes CDR1 GTSNPN and CDR2 SVGIG (reference sequence). CDR3 nucleotides: TGTGCCTGGAGTGTCGGGGCTGGCAGGGGCTACATGAACACTGAAGCTTTCTTT. Encoded protein: CAWSVGAGRGYMNTEAFF.

This clonotype appeared many times. The chain has TRBV6-2 or TRBV6-3 and TRBJ2-1, with 7 bases matching TRBD2. The J segment lost 8 bases and the V segment lost 7 bases, leaving 8 bases of the junction unmatched. Germline V gives CDR1 MNHEY, CDR2 SVGEGT. This CDR3 region has 13 residues. In DNA form, the CDR3 reads TGTGCCAGCACCGAACGAACTAGCGATGAGCAGTTCTTC. Translating gives CASTERTSDEQFF.

About this clonotype: A much larger clone is a single base away; this may be a read error. V and J are TRBV27 and TRBJ2-3; 10 nucleotides line up with TRBD1. CDR1 is MNHEY and CDR2 is SMNVEV in the germline V gene (reference sequence). The CDR3 is made up of 15 amino acids. CDR3 DNA: TGTGCCGGCAGCATCCGGGACAGGGGAACAGATACGCAGTATTTT. Translation: CAGSIRDRGTDTQYF.

A remark on this clonotype: A much larger clone lies a single base off, so this may be a read error. The chain combines TRBV7-2 with TRBJ2-3, with 11 bases identical to TRBD1. The CDR3 spans 14 residues. V lost 6 bases and J lost 6; bases outside the gene matches: 5. From germline, CDR1 is SGHTA and CDR2 FQGNSA. CDR3 amino acids: CASRPGTGGDTQYF. Written as DNA, the CDR3 is TGTGCCAGCAGGCCCGGGACAGGGGGGGATACGCAGTATTTT.

The chain couples TRBV25-1 to TRBJ1-1; perhaps TRBD1 as D (6 bases). The CDR3 contains 13 residues. Germline CDR1 and CDR2: MGHDK and SYGVNS. V lost 6 bases and J lost 4, with 12 bases in between. The CDR3 region is CASREGGATEAFF. CDR3 in DNA: TGTGCCAGCAGGGAGGGGGGAGCCACTGAAGCTTTCTTT.

The chain is built from TRBV11-2 and TRBJ2-7; TRBD1 might be the D (6 bases). Germline values: CDR1 SGHAT, CDR2 FQNNGV. This CDR3 has 13 amino acids. V was cut by 6 bases and J by 7 bases, with 16 bases left in between. The CDR3 spells CASSFTGCGEQYF. The CDR3 region has the DNA TGTGCCAGCAGTTTTACAGGGTGCGGAGAGCAGTACTTC. The whole variable domain, filled in from reference TRBV11-2 and TRBJ2-7, reads EAGVAQSPRYKIIEKRQSVAFWCNPISGHATLYWYQQILGQGPKLLIQFQNNGVVDDSQLPKDRFSAERLKGVDSTLKIQPAKLEDSAVYLCASSFTGCGEQYFGPGTRLTVT.

There are many counts of this clonotype. The rearrangement uses TRBV12-3 or TRBV12-4 and TRBJ2-3; possible D gene TRBD2, 7 bases. The CDR3 totals 15 residues. Trimming took 3 bases from V and 3 from J, leaving 13 bases between them. The DNA of the CDR3 is TGTGCCAGCAGTTTTGAGGGGGGGGCTACAGATACGCAGTATTTT. The encoded protein is CASSFEGGATDTQYF.

The J gene is TRBJ2-3, the V gene TRBV4-1; 11 bases map to TRBD2. CDR3 length: 15 residues. Germline assignment: CDR1 MGHRA and CDR2 YSYEKL. V lost 2 bases, J lost 4 bases, and 2 bases stayed unmatched. The CDR3 region has the DNA TGCGCCAGCAGCCAAACTAGCGGGAGCGCAGATACGCAGTATTTT. This gives the protein CASSQTSGSADTQYF.

This clonotype was detected ten times or more. This chain uses TRBV6-6 with TRBJ2-4; D may be TRBD2 (6 bases). Germline assignment: CDR1 MNHNY and CDR2 SVGAGI (reference sequence). V dropped 6 bases and J dropped 10 bases, with 22 bases sitting between them. The CDR3 has 15 amino acids. The DNA for the CDR3 is TGTGCCAGCAGAAGAGGAAATTATGCGGGATTTATTCAGTACTTC. This translates into CASRRGNYAGFIQYF.

This clonotype was observed a handful of times. This chain links TRBV29-1 with TRBJ1-1; no reliable D call. Trimming left V 5 bases short and J 6 bases short, with 10 bases between. The CDR3 length is 11 residues. Germline values: CDR1 SQVTM, CDR2 ANQGSEA. In DNA form, the CDR3 reads TGCAGCGTTATGGAGTCCCCTGAAGCTTTCTTT. Protein: CSVMESPEAFF.

This clonotype was observed many times. The V and J genes are TRBV7-9 and TRBJ2-1, with 9 nucleotides matching TRBD1. This CDR3 spans 15 amino acids. V lost 5 bases to trimming and J lost 7 bases; unmatched junction nucleotides: 9. CDR1 SEHNR and CDR2 FQNEAQ come from the germline V gene (reference sequence). CDR3 sequence: CASSPKGDRGNEQFF. The CDR3 bases are TGTGCCAGCAGCCCGAAAGGTGACAGGGGGAATGAGCAGTTCTTC.

This clonotype was observed many times. Here the CDR3 reads CATSDSGTSGGLMDTQYF. The DNA of the CDR3 is TGTGCCACCAGTGATTCGGGGACTAGCGGGGGACTTATGGATACGCAGTATTTT. The chain uses TRBV24-1 and TRBJ2-3; 14 nucleotides agree with TRBD2. The CDR3 consists of 18 residues. The V and J ends lost 2 bases and 6 bases, in that order; junction bases with no gene match: 9. Per the germline V gene, CDR1 is KGHDR and CDR2 is SFDVKD.

The chain uses TRBV13 and TRBJ2-3; 10 nucleotides line up with TRBD1. CDR1 PRHDT and CDR2 FYEKMQ come from the germline V gene (reference sequence). The junction had 5 bases not matched to a gene; V was cut back by 6 bases and J by 5 bases. The CDR3 length is 14 residues. This CDR3 reads CASRRGQGRDTQYF. CDR3 DNA sequence: TGTGCCAGCAGACGGGGACAGGGGAGAGATACGCAGTATTTT.

This clonotype was seen just once. Just one base apart from a much larger clone, this may be a read error. The chain carries TRBV20-1 and TRBJ2-1, with a tentative D call TRBD2 (6 bases). Germline-derived CDR1 and CDR2 are DFQATT and SNEGSKA (reference sequence). There are 13 residues in the CDR3. Trimming took off 0 bases at V and 8 bases at J, with 11 bases between the two ends. This chain's CDR3 is CSARDMQRDEQFF. CDR3 bases: TGCAGTGCTAGAGATATGCAGCGGGATGAGCAGTTCTTC.

Worth noting for this clonotype: This may come from a read error, since a much larger clone is one base off. The genes are TRBV6-2 or TRBV6-3 and TRBJ2-3; D uncertain. CDR3 length: 14 amino acids. Deletions cut 0 bases from V and 3 bases from J, with 7 bases between. Germline V gene data show CDR1 as MNHEY and CDR2 as SVGEGT. CDR3 in DNA: TGTGCCAGCAGTTACTCGTCCTTAACAGATACGCAGTATTTT. Amino acid sequence: CASSYSSLTDTQYF.

The sample holds many counts of this clonotype. The V call is TRBV9, the J call TRBJ1-2; TRBD1 matches at 7 bases. With 4 bases clipped from V and 8 bases from J, the junction kept 17 bases outside the gene matches. This CDR3 spans 16 amino acids. Germline V lookup: CDR1 SGDLS, CDR2 YYNGEE. CDR3 loop: CASSTSPGTAGRGYTF. The CDR3 nucleotides are TGTGCCAGCAGCACAAGCCCTGGGACAGCGGGGCGCGGCTACACCTTC.

The rearrangement links TRBV6-5 to TRBJ2-2, with 9 bases identical to TRBD1. Germline lookup yields CDR1 MNHEY and CDR2 SVGAGI. The CDR3 is 15 amino acids. V was clipped by 10 bases and J by 4 bases; unmatched bases: 10. CDR3 protein: CATITGGAGTGELFF. CDR3 sequence (DNA): TGTGCCACTATCACAGGGGGCGCGGGCACCGGGGAGCTGTTTTTT.

The gene calls are TRBV14 and TRBJ2-4; either TRBD1 or TRBD2 may fit D (5 bases each). CDR3 length: 13 residues. CDR1 is SGHDN and CDR2 is FVKESK in the germline V gene. V was trimmed by 1 base and J by 13 bases, leaving 14 bases between them. CDR3 protein: CASSQVVGRVQYF. The CDR3 coding sequence is TGTGCCAGCAGCCAAGTTGTGGGACGTGTGCAGTACTTC.

To note about this clonotype: One junction end disagrees with the germline gene, perhaps due to a read error. The V and J genes are TRBV2 and TRBJ1-2; TRBD1 aligns across 11 bases. Germline V gene lookup returns CDR1 SNHLY and CDR2 FYNNEI. The CDR3 is made up of 14 amino acids. The CDR3 DNA follows: TGTGCCAGCAGGGAAGGACAGGGGGCGTATGGCTACACCTTC. This encodes CASREGQGAYGYTF.